This T cell receptor beta chain was retrieved from a study of CD8 T cells in ankylosing spondylitis. The CDR3 is made up of 16 amino acids. Germline CDR1 reads SNHLY; CDR2 reads FYNNEI. Between the trimmed V and J ends, which lost 1 base and 7 bases, there was a span of 19 bases. This clonotype was observed a handful of times. Via MiXCR, TCRdb re-called the 5' RACE reads, giving one row per CDR3 protein. The table has approximately 92,000 distinct CDR3 sequences, 8.5% to 9% seen once. This chain joins TRBV2 and TRBJ1-2; perhaps TRBD1 as D (6 bases). This TCR was sampled from a male donor with ankylosing spondylitis or in good health (not recorded which). Material for sequencing was blood, either unsorted or a sorted T cell fraction (not recorded which). The CDR3 bases are TGTGCCAGCAGTGAAGGATCCGAGGGGGATTGGGTTGGCTACACCTTC. It specifies CASSEGSEGDWVGYTF.